Listed here are 8 T cell receptor beta chains from one sample, sequenced in a study of T cell changes during pregnancy in multiple sclerosis. Using immunoSEQ multiplex PCR, the repertoire was profiled, and TCRdb retains in-frame clones only, with some absent. The sample records 22,000 or so clones, 80% to 95% being singletons. This material consisted of CD4+ T cells from peripheral blood mononuclear cells, taken after pregnancy. The receptors stem from a female donor in good health, enrolled as a control in a pregnancy study.

This chain connects TRBV2 to TRBJ2-5; 7 bases line up with TRBD2. The J call may be incorrect, as the DNA end agrees better with TRBJ2-7. CDR1 and CDR2 from the germline V gene are SNHLY and FYNNEI. This CDR3 contains 14 residues. The CDR3 nucleotides are TGTGCCAGCAGTGATTGGACTAGCTCCTACGAGCAGTACTTC. Protein: CASSDWTSSYEQYF.

This chain joins TRBV4-1 and TRBJ1-2; D remains unclear. V gave up 5 bases and J gave up 6 bases, with 16 bases separating them. The length of the CDR3 is 14 residues. CDR1 and CDR2 from the germline V gene are MGHRA and YSYEKL. DNA of the CDR3: TGCGCCAGCAGCAAATGGCGTTCGGGTGATGGCTACACCTTC. As protein: CASSKWRSGDGYTF.

J is TRBJ2-2 and V is TRBV7-9; 7 nucleotides agree with TRBD2. The CDR3 is 18 residues long. In germline, CDR1 is SEHNR, CDR2 FQNEAQ (reference sequence). Germline trimming cut 5 bases from V and 3 bases from J; bases unmatched to any gene: 15. The CDR3 DNA is TGTGCCAGCAGCCCCCGCAGGCGCGGGAGTATCGACACCGGGGAGCTGTTTTTT. This sequence encodes CASSPRRRGSIDTGELFF.

This rearrangement joins TRBV4-1 to TRBJ2-2, with no clear D. Germline values: CDR1 MGHRA, CDR2 YSYEKL. Trimming removed 6 bases at V and 2 bases at J, with 4 bases between. The CDR3 sequence is 12 residues long. CDR3 protein: CASRTNTGELFF. Written as DNA, the CDR3 is TGCGCCAGCAGAACAAACACCGGGGAGCTGTTTTTT.

This chain joins TRBV29-1 and TRBJ2-3; a weak D match, TRBD2 (5 bases). Germline V lookup: CDR1 SQVTM, CDR2 ANQGSEA. Trimming removed 4 bases at V and 4 bases at J, with 18 bases between. The CDR3 spans 15 residues. The CDR3 protein is CSVGSGSLGPDTQYF. CDR3 nucleotide sequence: TGCAGCGTTGGTTCGGGATCTCTAGGCCCAGATACGCAGTATTTT.

V is TRBV15 and J is TRBJ2-3; 9 positions agree with TRBD2. The CDR3 is made up of 16 amino acids. The trim removed 4 bases at V and 0 bases at J, leaving 5 bases unmatched. Looked up from germline, CDR1 is LNHNV and CDR2 is YYDKDF (reference sequence). Here the CDR3 reads CATSTQSGGSTDTQYF. CDR3 nucleotides: TGTGCCACCAGCACCCAAAGCGGGGGGAGCACAGATACGCAGTATTTT.

The chain uses TRBV4-2 and TRBJ1-4, with 7 bases fitting TRBD1. The CDR3 consists of 16 residues. Germline CDR1 and CDR2: LGHNA and YNFKEQ. After removal of 1 base from V and 7 bases from J, the junction contained 9 bases not matched to a gene. CDR3 sequence reads: CASSQVATGPGEKLFF. DNA of the CDR3: TGTGCCAGCAGCCAAGTTGCGACAGGGCCTGGTGAAAAACTGTTTTTT.

This sequence joins TRBV5-6 and TRBJ2-7, with TRBD2 as a possible D gene (6 bases). The germline gives CDR1 SGHDT, CDR2 YYEEEE. Trimming left V 1 base short and J 6 bases short, with 14 bases between. CDR3 length: 14 residues. The CDR3 DNA sequence: TGTGCCAGCAGCTTGACTGTGTCCGGGAGCGAGCAGTACTTC. Amino acids: CASSLTVSGSEQYF.